This T cell receptor beta chain was sequenced for a study of identical twins. Study-wide results and caveats: The more abundant beta clonotypes in cord blood had fewer insertions, and memory repertoires did not show this.

As for this clonotype: Its antigen remains unidentified.

Germline assignment: CDR1 KGHSH and CDR2 LQKENI. The CDR3 sequence is 14 residues long. V was trimmed by 2 bases and J by 6 bases, leaving 12 bases between them. From the 5' RACE reads, TCRdb called clonotypes with MiXCR, one entry per CDR3 protein. Here the sample spans approximately 1.8 million distinct CDR3 sequences, about 32% being singletons. This chain connects TRBV18 to TRBJ2-3; the D gene could be TRBD1 or TRBD2 (5 bases each). The specimen was cord blood. The source is a newborn girl in good health. CDR3 DNA: TGTGCCAGCTCACCAGGGACGCCCGGGGATACGCAGTATTTT. Protein product: CASSPGTPGDTQYF.